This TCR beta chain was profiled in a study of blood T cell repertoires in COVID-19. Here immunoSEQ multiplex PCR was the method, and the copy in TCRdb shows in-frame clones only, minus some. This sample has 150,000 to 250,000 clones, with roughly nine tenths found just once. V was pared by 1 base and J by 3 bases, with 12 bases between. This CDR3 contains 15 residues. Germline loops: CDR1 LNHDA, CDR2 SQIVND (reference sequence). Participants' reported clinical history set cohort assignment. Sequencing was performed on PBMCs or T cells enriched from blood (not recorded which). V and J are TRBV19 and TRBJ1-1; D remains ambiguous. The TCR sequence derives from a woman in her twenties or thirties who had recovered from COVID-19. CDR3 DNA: TGTGCCAGTAGTATAGTTGGCCAGCGGCACACTGAAGCTTTCTTT. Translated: CASSIVGQRHTEAFF.